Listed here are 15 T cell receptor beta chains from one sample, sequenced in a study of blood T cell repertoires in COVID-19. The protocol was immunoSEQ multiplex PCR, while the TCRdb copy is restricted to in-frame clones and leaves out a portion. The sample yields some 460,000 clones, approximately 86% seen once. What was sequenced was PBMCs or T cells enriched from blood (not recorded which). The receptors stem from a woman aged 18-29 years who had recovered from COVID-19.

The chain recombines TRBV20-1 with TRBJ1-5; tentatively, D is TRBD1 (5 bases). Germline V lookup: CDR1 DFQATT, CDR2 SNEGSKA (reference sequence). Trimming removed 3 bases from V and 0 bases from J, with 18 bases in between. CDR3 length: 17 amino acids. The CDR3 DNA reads TGCAGTGCTAGTGCCAGCCTTGGGGCCTATAGCAATCAGCCCCAGCATTTT. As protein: CSASASLGAYSNQPQHF.

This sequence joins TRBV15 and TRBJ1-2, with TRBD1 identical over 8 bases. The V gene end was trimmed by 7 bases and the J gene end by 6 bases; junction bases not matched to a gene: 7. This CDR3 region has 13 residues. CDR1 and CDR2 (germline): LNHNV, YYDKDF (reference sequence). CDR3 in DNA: TGTGCCACCATCCCGGACAGGGTACATGGCTACACCTTC. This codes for CATIPDRVHGYTF.

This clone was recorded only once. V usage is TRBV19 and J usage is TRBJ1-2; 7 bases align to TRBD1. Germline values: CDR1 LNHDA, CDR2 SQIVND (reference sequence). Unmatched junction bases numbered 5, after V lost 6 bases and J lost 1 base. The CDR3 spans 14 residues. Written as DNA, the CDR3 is TGTGCCAGTAGCTTTAGACAGGGTAACTATGGCTACACCTTC. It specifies CASSFRQGNYGYTF.

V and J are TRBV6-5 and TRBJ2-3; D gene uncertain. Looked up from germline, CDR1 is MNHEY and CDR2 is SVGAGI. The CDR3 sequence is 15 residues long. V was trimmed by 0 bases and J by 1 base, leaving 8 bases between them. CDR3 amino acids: CASSYSRPGTDTQYF. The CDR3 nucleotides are TGTGCCAGCAGTTACTCCAGGCCCGGCACAGATACGCAGTATTTT.

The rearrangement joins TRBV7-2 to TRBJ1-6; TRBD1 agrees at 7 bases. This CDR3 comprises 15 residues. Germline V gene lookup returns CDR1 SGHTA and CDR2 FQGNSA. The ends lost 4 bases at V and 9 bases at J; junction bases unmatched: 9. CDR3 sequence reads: CASSWDRKLSSPLHF. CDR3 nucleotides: TGTGCCAGCAGCTGGGACAGAAAACTGAGTTCACCCCTCCACTTT.

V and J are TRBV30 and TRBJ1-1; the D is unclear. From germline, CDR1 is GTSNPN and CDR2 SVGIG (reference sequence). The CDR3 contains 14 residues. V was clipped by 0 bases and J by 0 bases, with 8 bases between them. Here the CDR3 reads CAWSVGGMNTEAFF. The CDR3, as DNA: TGTGCCTGGAGTGTAGGAGGGATGAACACTGAAGCTTTCTTT.

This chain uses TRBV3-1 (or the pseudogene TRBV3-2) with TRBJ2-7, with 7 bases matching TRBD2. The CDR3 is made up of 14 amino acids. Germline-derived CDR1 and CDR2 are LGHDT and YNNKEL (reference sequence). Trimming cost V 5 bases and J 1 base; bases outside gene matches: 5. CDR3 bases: TGTGCCAGCAGCAACTGGACTAGGTCCTACGAGCAGTACTTC. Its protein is CASSNWTRSYEQYF.

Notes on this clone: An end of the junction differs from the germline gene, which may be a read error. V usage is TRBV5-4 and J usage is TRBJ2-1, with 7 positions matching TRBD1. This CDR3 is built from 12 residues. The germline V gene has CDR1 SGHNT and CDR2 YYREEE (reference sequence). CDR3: CASRPDRERLVF. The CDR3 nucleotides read TGTGCCAGCAGACCAGACAGGGAAAGGCTTGTCTTC. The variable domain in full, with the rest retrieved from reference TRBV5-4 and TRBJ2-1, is ETGVTQSPTHLIKTRGQQVTLRCSSQSGHNTVSWYQQALGQGPQFIFQYYREEENGRGNFPPRFSGLQFPNYSSELNVNALELDDSALYLCASRPDRERLVFGPGTRLTVL.

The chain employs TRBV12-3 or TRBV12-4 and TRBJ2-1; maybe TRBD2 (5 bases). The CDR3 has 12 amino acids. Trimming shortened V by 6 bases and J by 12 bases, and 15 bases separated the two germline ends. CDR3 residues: CASSPVREPQFF. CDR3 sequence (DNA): TGTGCCAGCAGCCCCGTGAGGGAGCCGCAGTTCTTC.

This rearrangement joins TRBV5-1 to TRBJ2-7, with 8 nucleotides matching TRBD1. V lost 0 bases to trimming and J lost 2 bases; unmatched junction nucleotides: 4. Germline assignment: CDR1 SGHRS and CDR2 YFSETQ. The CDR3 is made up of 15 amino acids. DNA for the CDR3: TGCGCCAGCAGCTTGGATCAGGGGGCTACCTACGAGCAGTACTTC. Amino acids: CASSLDQGATYEQYF.

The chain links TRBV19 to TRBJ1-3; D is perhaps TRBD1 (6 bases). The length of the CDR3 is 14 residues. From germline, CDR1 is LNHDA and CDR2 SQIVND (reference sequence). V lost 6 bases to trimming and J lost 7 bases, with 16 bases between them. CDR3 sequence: CASSKGGASNTIYF. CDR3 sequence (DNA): TGTGCCAGTAGCAAAGGGGGTGCCTCGAACACCATATATTTT.

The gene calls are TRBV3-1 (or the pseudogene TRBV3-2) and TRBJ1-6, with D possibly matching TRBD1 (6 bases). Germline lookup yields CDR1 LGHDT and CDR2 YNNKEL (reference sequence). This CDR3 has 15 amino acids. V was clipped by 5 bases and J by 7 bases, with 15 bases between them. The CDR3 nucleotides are TGTGCCAGCAGCGGGTACAGGGAGCGGAATTCACCCCTCCACTTT. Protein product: CASSGYRERNSPLHF.

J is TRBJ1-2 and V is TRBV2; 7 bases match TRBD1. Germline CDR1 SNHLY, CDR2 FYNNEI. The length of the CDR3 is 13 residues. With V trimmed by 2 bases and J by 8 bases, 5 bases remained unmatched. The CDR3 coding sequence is TGTGCCAGCAGTGAACCCGGACAGGAGGGCTACACCTTC. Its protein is CASSEPGQEGYTF.

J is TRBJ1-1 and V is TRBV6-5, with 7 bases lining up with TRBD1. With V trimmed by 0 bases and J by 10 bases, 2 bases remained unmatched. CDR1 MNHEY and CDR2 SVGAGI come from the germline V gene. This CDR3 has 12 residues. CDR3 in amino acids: CASSYSTGVAFF. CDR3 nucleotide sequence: TGTGCCAGCAGTTACTCAACAGGGGTAGCTTTCTTT.

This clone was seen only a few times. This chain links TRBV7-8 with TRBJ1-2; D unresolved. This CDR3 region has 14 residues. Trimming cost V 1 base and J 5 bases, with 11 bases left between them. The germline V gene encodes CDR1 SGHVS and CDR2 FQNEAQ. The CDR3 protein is CASSLVGLGYGYTF. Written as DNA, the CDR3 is TGTGCCAGCAGCTTAGTGGGCCTTGGATATGGCTACACCTTC.